These 27 T cell receptor beta chains were all obtained from the same sample, sequenced in a study of response to subunit inactivated influenza vaccine (dated by TCRdb to the late 2010s). The protocol used for the library was RT-PCR. Instrument on record: Illumina HiSeq 2500. Using fastp trimming at Q25 and MiXCR clonotype assembly, TCRdb reanalyzed the public sequencing data and kept in-frame beta chains. Rows matching on CDR3 protein sequence are summarized as one entry with the most common DNA and genes. The sample table records about 540,000 distinct CDR3 sequences; 14% of these occur just once. Of the sample, roughly 10% falls within the top ten clones. The sequences come from PBMCs from blood, collected approximately 13 days after vaccination. The receptors were sampled from a man over 45 who received an inactivated influenza vaccine. Donor details come from another sample of the same person, matched by shared clones.

This clonotype was observed a few times. This chain links TRBV3-1 with TRBJ1-5; D uncertain. V lost 1 base and J 1 base, leaving 8 bases between the germline ends. Per the germline V gene, CDR1 is LGHDT and CDR2 is YNNKEL (reference sequence). CDR3 size: 15 residues. The CDR3 DNA reads as TGTGCCAGCAGCCAAGGAGGGTTGAGCAATCAGCCCCAGCATTTT. Protein product: CASSQGGLSNQPQHF.

There are many counts of this clonotype. This rearrangement joins TRBV29-1 to TRBJ2-7; TRBD2 is a possible D gene (5 bases). This CDR3 is 11 amino acids long. CDR1 and CDR2 (germline): SQVTM, ANQGSEA. V dropped 7 bases and J dropped 3 bases, with 10 bases sitting between them. In DNA, the CDR3 is TGCAGCGGAACCCGGGGCTACGAGCAGTACTTC. As protein: CSGTRGYEQYF.

V gene TRBV7-2 combines with J gene TRBJ2-7, with TRBD1 matching over 7 bases. Unmatched junction bases numbered 11, after V lost 1 base and J lost 2 bases. Looked up from germline, CDR1 is SGHTA and CDR2 is FQGNSA. The CDR3 covers 17 residues. This chain's CDR3 is CASSLGTPPGQTYEQYF. CDR3 nucleotides: TGTGCCAGCAGCTTAGGAACCCCACCGGGACAGACCTACGAGCAGTACTTC.

The chain employs TRBV11-2 and TRBJ1-6; D not certain. The CDR3 has 12 amino acids. Germline-derived CDR1 and CDR2 are SGHAT and FQNNGV. Trimming left V 2 bases short and J 13 bases short, with 9 bases between. Here the CDR3 DNA reads TGTGCCAGCAGCTTACCCCTCGGGCCCCTCCACTTT. It encodes CASSLPLGPLHF.

This clonotype has just a few counts. The chain has TRBV7-2 and TRBJ2-2; 7 positions match TRBD1. Trimming removed 5 bases from V and 5 bases from J; junction bases left unmatched: 8. Looked up from germline, CDR1 is SGHTA and CDR2 is FQGNSA. This CDR3 spans 15 amino acids. The CDR3 coding sequence is TGTGCCAGCAGCCTGCGACAGGGTTGGACCGGGGAGCTGTTTTTT. It codes for CASSLRQGWTGELFF.

This clonotype was recorded a few times. This chain links TRBV4-3 with TRBJ2-2, with no clear D. CDR1 and CDR2 from the germline V gene are LGHNA and YSLEER. The length of the CDR3 is 14 residues. Trimming left V 0 bases short and J 6 bases short, with 8 bases between. CDR3 region: CASSQELVAGELFF. The CDR3 bases are TGCGCCAGCAGCCAAGAGCTAGTCGCCGGGGAGCTGTTTTTT.

The chain recombines TRBV7-9 with TRBJ2-1; no reliable D call. CDR3 length: 14 amino acids. The V and J ends lost 0 bases and 9 bases respectively, with 12 bases between them. Per germline, CDR1 SEHNR and CDR2 FQNEAQ (reference sequence). The CDR3 DNA reads as TGTGCCAGCAGCTTAGCGTTAGTGGACGGTGAGCAGTTCTTC. Protein product: CASSLALVDGEQFF.

This clonotype showed up just once. V usage is TRBV6-2 or TRBV6-3 and J usage is TRBJ1-1, with D possibly matching TRBD1 (6 bases). Trimming removed 0 bases at V and 5 bases at J, with 10 bases between. The CDR3 extends over 14 amino acids. CDR1 and CDR2 from the germline V gene are MNHEY and SVGEGT. CDR3 region: CASSYSKRGTEAFF. For the CDR3, the DNA is TGTGCCAGCAGTTACTCTAAGAGGGGGACTGAAGCTTTCTTT.

In this sample, this clonotype turned up a few times. The CDR3 region is CASGIVEGVDEQFF. CDR3 in DNA: TGTGCCAGCGGAATAGTCGAGGGGGTTGATGAGCAGTTCTTC. The gene calls are TRBV28 and TRBJ2-1; D is possibly TRBD1 (6 bases). The CDR3 is 14 residues long. Germline loops: CDR1 MDHEN, CDR2 SYDVKM. Trimming removed 8 bases at V and 8 bases at J, with 19 bases between.

The table lists this clonotype with many counts. V usage is TRBV4-3 and J usage is TRBJ2-1, with a possible D match to TRBD2 (5 bases). Trimming took 2 bases from V and 4 from J, leaving 12 bases between them. The CDR3 length is 15 residues. Germline loops: CDR1 LGHNA, CDR2 YSLEER. The CDR3 DNA reads TGCGCCAGCAGCCAATCCGGGGAAGGGTACAATGAGCAGTTCTTC. As protein: CASSQSGEGYNEQFF.

V gene TRBV29-1 combines with J gene TRBJ2-7; D is possibly TRBD2 (5 bases). Looked up from germline, CDR1 is SQVTM and CDR2 is ANQGSEA. The CDR3 length is 14 residues. Deletions cut 4 bases from V and 3 bases from J, with 16 bases between. The chain's CDR3 is CSVGGIENHYEQYF. CDR3 DNA sequence: TGCAGCGTTGGAGGGATCGAAAATCACTACGAGCAGTACTTC.

This clonotype occurred a few times. V is TRBV6-5 and J is TRBJ1-2; 8 bases fit TRBD1. CDR3 length: 17 residues. CDR1 MNHEY and CDR2 SVGAGI come from the germline V gene. V lost 0 bases, J lost 1 base, and 7 bases stayed unmatched. CDR3 nucleotide sequence: TGTGCCAGCAGTTACTCGCCAGGGGGCTTGGATAACTATGGCTACACCTTC. Translation: CASSYSPGGLDNYGYTF.

Remarks on this clonotype: This CDR3 fails to terminate in the conserved phenylalanine or tryptophan, so it likely reflects a read error. The chain has TRBV7-9 and TRBJ2-7; a weak D match, TRBD1 (5 bases). The CDR3 loop spans 11 amino acids. Per the germline V gene, CDR1 is SEHNR and CDR2 is FQNEAQ (reference sequence). V was shortened by 4 bases and J by 9 bases, with 10 bases between the two germline ends. CDR3 amino acids: CASSSQGRQYL. The DNA for the CDR3 is TGTGCCAGCAGCTCCCAGGGCCGGCAGTACCTC.

The chain joins TRBV6-2 or TRBV6-3 to TRBJ2-7, with 8 bases fitting TRBD1. Germline V gene sequence: CDR1 MNHEY, CDR2 SVGEGT. The J segment lost 4 bases and the V segment lost 5 bases, leaving 10 bases of the junction unmatched. The CDR3 totals 15 residues. CDR3 in amino acids: CASSDVQGAKYEQYF. CDR3 coding DNA: TGTGCCAGCAGTGACGTCCAGGGGGCTAAGTACGAGCAGTACTTC.

This clonotype turned up a few times. The chain couples TRBV12-3 or TRBV12-4 to TRBJ2-7; D perhaps matches TRBD2 (5 bases). Trimming took 6 bases from V and 7 from J, leaving 16 bases between them. This CDR3 has 13 amino acids. CDR3 residues: CASRTTTTGEQYF. CDR3 DNA sequence: TGTGCCAGCAGAACAACTACCACGGGGGAGCAGTACTTC.

The chain links TRBV12-3 or TRBV12-4 to TRBJ1-1; no definite D call. V lost 3 bases and J lost 6, with 8 bases in between. The CDR3 is 12 residues long. As DNA, the CDR3 is TGTGCCAGCAGTTTTGAGGTTTCTGAAGCTTTCTTT. It translates to CASSFEVSEAFF.

The chain carries TRBV20-1 and TRBJ2-5; maybe TRBD1 (6 bases). Germline V gene data show CDR1 as DFQATT and CDR2 as SNEGSKA (reference sequence). The V end was cut by 6 bases, the J end by 4 bases, with 18 bases between. The CDR3 runs to 14 residues. CDR3 sequence (DNA): TGCAGTGCAAATTCGAATACAGGGTTAGAGACCCAGTACTTC. Translated: CSANSNTGLETQYF.

This chain connects TRBV7-2 to TRBJ2-2; D might be TRBD1 (5 bases). Germline V CDR1 and CDR2: SGHTA, FQGNSA. The CDR3 length is 15 residues. The germline V and J ends were trimmed by 6 bases and 0 bases, with 11 bases remaining between them. The CDR3 nucleotides read TGTGCCAGCAGAACAGACAGCGCGAACACCGGGGAGCTGTTTTTT. Encoded protein: CASRTDSANTGELFF.

This clonotype was counted at least ten times. The CDR3 loop is CASSLEGATEAFF. As DNA, the CDR3 is TGCGCCAGCAGCTTGGAGGGGGCCACTGAAGCTTTCTTT. The chain carries TRBV5-1 and TRBJ1-1; 7 nucleotides align to TRBD1. The V segment lost 0 bases and the J segment 4 bases; nucleotides outside the gene matches: 0. The CDR3 totals 13 residues. Germline V gives CDR1 SGHRS, CDR2 YFSETQ.

The table lists this clonotype with a few counts. The chain carries TRBV5-1 and TRBJ1-3, with 10 bases that match TRBD1. The CDR3 spans 17 residues. Germline CDR1 SGHRS, CDR2 YFSETQ. V trimming: 4 bases; J trimming: 2 bases; junction bases outside the gene matches: 9. The CDR3 region is CASSQTVGQGAGNTIYF. The CDR3 DNA follows: TGCGCCAGCAGCCAGACCGTCGGACAGGGGGCTGGAAACACCATATATTTT.

This clonotype came up many times. V usage is TRBV5-1 and J usage is TRBJ2-3; 11 positions match TRBD2. The V segment lost 5 bases and the J segment 2 bases; nucleotides outside the gene matches: 4. CDR3 size: 15 residues. CDR1 is SGHRS, CDR2 YFSETQ, per germline. The DNA of the CDR3 is TGCGCCAGCAGTCTAGCGGGGGGAACCACAGATACGCAGTATTTT. Translated, it gives CASSLAGGTTDTQYF.

This clonotype turned up a few times. The chain combines TRBV12-3 or TRBV12-4 with TRBJ1-4; tentatively, D is TRBD1 (6 bases). The CDR3 runs 16 residues. Trimming removed 5 bases from V and 1 base from J, with 14 bases in between. The CDR3 spells CASSHDRRRTNEKLFF. CDR3 coding DNA: TGTGCCAGCAGTCATGACAGGCGCAGAACTAATGAAAAACTGTTTTTT.

The chain combines TRBV29-1 with TRBJ2-2, with D perhaps given as TRBD1 or TRBD2 (5 bases each). CDR1 SQVTM and CDR2 ANQGSEA come from the germline V gene. The V end was cut by 6 bases, the J end by 0 bases, with 14 bases between. The CDR3 length is 15 residues. The CDR3 loop is CSVALGTANTGELFF. CDR3 nucleotides: TGCAGCGTCGCCTTAGGGACCGCGAACACCGGGGAGCTGTTTTTT.

At least ten counts were recorded for this clonotype. V gene TRBV4-3 combines with J gene TRBJ1-1; D remains ambiguous. Per germline, CDR1 LGHNA and CDR2 YSLEER. This CDR3 contains 13 residues. V was clipped by 0 bases and J by 10 bases, with 12 bases between them. This CDR3 reads CASSQEGGSAAFF. The CDR3 region has the DNA TGCGCCAGCAGCCAAGAGGGAGGATCGGCAGCTTTCTTT.

The CDR3, as DNA: TGCGCCAGCAGTCTCTCGGGCAGCGGGGGATACATTCAGTACTTC. The encoded protein is CASSLSGSGGYIQYF. The chain uses TRBV4-1 and TRBJ2-4; 8 bases line up with TRBD2. The germline V gene has CDR1 MGHRA and CDR2 YSYEKL. This CDR3 region has 15 residues. With V trimmed by 6 bases and J by 8 bases, 12 bases remained unmatched.

This clonotype came up many times. The chain joins TRBV5-1 to TRBJ1-6, with TRBD1 matching 8 bases. The CDR3 totals 15 residues. V shed 4 bases and J 9 bases; nucleotides not matched to a gene: 9. Per germline, CDR1 SGHRS and CDR2 YFSETQ. CDR3 loop: CASSPEGQGGSPLHF. CDR3 bases: TGCGCCAGCAGCCCCGAAGGACAGGGCGGTTCACCCCTCCACTTT.

This clonotype has just a few counts. V is TRBV28 and J is TRBJ2-7; D is uncertain. This CDR3 region has 12 residues. V lost 8 bases, J lost 0 bases, and 8 bases lay in between. Germline V gene lookup returns CDR1 MDHEN and CDR2 SYDVKM. The CDR3 DNA reads TGTGCCAGCTGCGAACCCTCCTACGAGCAGTACTTC. The encoded protein is CASCEPSYEQYF.